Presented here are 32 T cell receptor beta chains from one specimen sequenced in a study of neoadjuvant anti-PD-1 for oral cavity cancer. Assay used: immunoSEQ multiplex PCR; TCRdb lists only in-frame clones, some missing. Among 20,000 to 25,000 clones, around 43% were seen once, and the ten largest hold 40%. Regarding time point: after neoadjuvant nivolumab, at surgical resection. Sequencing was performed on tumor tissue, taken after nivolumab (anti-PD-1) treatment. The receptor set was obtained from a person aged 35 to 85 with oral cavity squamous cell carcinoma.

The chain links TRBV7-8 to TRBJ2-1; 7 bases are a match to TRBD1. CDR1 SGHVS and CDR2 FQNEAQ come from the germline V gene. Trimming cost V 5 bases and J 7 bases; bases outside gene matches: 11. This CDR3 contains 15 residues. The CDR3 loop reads CASSTAGGIWNEQFF. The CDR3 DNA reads TGTGCCAGCAGCACAGCAGGGGGAATTTGGAATGAGCAGTTCTTC.

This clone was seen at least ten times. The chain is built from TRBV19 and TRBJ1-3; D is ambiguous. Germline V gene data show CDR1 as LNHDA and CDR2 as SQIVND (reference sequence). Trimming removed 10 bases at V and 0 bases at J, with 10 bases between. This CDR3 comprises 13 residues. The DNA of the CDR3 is TGTGCCACCCCAGAGGTCTCTGGAAACACCATATATTTT. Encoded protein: CATPEVSGNTIYF.

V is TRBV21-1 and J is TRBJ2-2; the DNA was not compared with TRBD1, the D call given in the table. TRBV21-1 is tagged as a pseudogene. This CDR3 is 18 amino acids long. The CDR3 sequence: CASSNARDRVHNTGELFF. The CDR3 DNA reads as TGTGCCAGCAGCAACGCCCGGGACAGGGTTCATAACACCGGGGAGCTGTTTTTT.

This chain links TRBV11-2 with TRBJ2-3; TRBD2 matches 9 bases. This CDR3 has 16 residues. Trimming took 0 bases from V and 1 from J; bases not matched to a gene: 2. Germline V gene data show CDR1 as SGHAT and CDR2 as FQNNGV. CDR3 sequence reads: CASSLEPSGGTDTQYF. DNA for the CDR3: TGTGCCAGCAGCTTAGAGCCTAGCGGGGGCACAGATACGCAGTATTTT.

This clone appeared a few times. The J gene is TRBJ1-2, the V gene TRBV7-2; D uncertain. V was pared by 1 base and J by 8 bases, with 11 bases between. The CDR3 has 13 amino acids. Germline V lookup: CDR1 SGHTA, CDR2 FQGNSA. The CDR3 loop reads CASSLDPRRGYTF. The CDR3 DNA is TGTGCCAGCAGCTTAGATCCCCGGCGGGGCTACACCTTC.

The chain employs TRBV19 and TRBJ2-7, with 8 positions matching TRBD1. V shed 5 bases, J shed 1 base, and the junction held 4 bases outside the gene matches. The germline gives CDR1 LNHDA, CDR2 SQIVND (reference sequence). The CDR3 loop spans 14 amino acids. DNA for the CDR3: TGTGCCAGTAGTCCCCGGGACAGGTCCTACGAGCAGTACTTC. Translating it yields CASSPRDRSYEQYF.

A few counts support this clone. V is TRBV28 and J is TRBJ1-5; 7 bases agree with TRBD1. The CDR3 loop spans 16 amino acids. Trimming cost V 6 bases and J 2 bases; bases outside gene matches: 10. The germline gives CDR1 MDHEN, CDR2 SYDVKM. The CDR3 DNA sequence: TGTGCCAGCAGCCCCAGGGGGGGGATAGGCAATCAGCCCCAGCATTTT. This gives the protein CASSPRGGIGNQPQHF.

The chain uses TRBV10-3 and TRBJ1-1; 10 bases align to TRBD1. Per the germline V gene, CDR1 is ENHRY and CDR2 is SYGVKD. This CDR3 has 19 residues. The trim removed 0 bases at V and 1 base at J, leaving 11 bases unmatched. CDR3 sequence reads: CAISESVIGQGGENTEAFF. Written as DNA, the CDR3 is TGTGCCATCAGTGAGTCAGTTATAGGACAGGGGGGAGAGAACACTGAAGCTTTCTTT.

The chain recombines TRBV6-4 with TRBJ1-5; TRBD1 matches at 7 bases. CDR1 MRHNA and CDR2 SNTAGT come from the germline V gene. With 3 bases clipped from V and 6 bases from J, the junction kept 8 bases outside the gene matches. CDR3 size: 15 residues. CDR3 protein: CASSEDRADIQPQHF. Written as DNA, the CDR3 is TGTGCCAGCAGTGAAGACAGGGCCGACATTCAGCCCCAGCATTTT.

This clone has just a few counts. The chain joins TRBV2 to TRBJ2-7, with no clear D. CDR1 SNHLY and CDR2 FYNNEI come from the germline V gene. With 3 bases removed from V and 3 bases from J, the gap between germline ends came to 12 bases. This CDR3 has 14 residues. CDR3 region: CASSETEWNYEQYF. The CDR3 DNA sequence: TGTGCCAGCAGTGAGACGGAATGGAACTACGAGCAGTACTTC.

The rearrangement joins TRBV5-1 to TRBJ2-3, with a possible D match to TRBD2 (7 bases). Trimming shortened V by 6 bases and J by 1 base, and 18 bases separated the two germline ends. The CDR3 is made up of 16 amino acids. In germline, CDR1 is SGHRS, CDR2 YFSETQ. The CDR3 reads CASTPGGQGGTDTQYF. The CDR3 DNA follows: TGCGCCAGCACCCCGGGGGGCCAAGGGGGCACAGATACGCAGTATTTT.

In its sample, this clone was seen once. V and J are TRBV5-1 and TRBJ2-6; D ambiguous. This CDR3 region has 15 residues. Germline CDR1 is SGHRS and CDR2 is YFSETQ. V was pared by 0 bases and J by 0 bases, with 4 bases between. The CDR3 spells CASSLEVSGANVLTF. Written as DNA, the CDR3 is TGCGCCAGCAGCTTGGAGGTCTCTGGGGCCAACGTCCTGACTTTC. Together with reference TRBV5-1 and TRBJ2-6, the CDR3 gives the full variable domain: KAGVTQTPRYLIKTRGQQVTLSCSPISGHRSVSWYQQTPGQGLQFLFEYFSETQRNKGNFPGRFSGRQFSNSRSEMNVSTLELGDSALYLCASSLEVSGANVLTFGAGSRLTVL.

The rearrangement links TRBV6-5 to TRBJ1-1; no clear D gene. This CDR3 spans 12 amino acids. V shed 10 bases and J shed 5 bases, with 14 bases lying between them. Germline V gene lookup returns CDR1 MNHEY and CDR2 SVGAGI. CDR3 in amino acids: CATRPLGTEAFF. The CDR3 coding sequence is TGTGCCACCCGACCGTTGGGGACTGAAGCTTTCTTT.

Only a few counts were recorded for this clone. CDR3 loop: CASSPLGTSGGRFF. As DNA, the CDR3 is TGTGCCAGCAGTCCTCTCGGGACTAGCGGGGGTCGATTCTTC. This sequence joins TRBV27 and TRBJ2-1; TRBD2 matches at 14 bases. The CDR3 is 14 residues long. Germline CDR1 and CDR2: MNHEY and SMNVEV (reference sequence). V trimming: 5 bases; J trimming: 16 bases; junction bases outside the gene matches: 10.

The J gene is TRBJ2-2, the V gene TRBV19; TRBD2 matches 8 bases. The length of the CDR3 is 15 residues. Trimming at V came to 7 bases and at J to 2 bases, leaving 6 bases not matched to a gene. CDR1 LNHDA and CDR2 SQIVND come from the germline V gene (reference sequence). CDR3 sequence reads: CASMGRGVNTGELFF. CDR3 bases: TGTGCCAGTATGGGGCGGGGGGTTAACACCGGGGAGCTGTTTTTT.

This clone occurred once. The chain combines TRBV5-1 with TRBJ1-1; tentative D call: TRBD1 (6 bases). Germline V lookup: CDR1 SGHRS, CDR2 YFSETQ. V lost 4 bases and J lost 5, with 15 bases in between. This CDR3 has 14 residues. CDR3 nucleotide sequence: TGCGCCAGCAGCCCGTGGGACACCGGGACTGAAGCTTTCTTT. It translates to CASSPWDTGTEAFF. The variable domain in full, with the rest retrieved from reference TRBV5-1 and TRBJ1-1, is KAGVTQTPRYLIKTRGQQVTLSCSPISGHRSVSWYQQTPGQGLQFLFEYFSETQRNKGNFPGRFSGRQFSNSRSEMNVSTLELGDSALYLCASSPWDTGTEAFFGQGTRLTVV.

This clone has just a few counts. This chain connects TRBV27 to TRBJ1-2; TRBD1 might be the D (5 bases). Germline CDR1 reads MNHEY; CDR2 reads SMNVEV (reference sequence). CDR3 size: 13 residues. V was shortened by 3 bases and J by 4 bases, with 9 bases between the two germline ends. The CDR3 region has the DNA TGTGCCAGCAGTTTGGGCAGGGCCTATGGCTACACCTTC. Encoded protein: CASSLGRAYGYTF.

CDR3 amino acids: CAIREFGDTEAFF. In DNA, the CDR3 is TGTGCCATCAGGGAATTTGGGGACACTGAAGCTTTCTTT. The rearrangement joins TRBV10-3 to TRBJ1-1, with D unclear. Germline lookup yields CDR1 ENHRY and CDR2 SYGVKD. This CDR3 is 13 amino acids long. Trimming stripped 6 bases from V and 3 bases from J, with 11 bases between.

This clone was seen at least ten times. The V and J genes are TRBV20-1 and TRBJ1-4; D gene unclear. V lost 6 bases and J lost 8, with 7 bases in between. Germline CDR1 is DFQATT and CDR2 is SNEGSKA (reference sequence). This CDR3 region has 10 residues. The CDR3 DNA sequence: TGCAGTGCCCCTGCGGAAAAACTGTTTTTT. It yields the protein CSAPAEKLFF.

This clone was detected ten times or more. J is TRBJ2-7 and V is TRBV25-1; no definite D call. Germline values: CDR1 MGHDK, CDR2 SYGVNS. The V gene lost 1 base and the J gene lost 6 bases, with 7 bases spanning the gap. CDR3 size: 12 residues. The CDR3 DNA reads TGTGCCAGCAGTGAATTTTCCGGCGAGCAGTACTTC. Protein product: CASSEFSGEQYF.

The CDR3: CASSHYGYTF. DNA of the CDR3: TGTGCCAGCAGCCATTATGGCTACACCTTC. The chain is built from TRBV2 and TRBJ1-2, with unresolved D. V gave up 6 bases and J gave up 5 bases, with 4 bases separating them. The CDR3 has 10 amino acids. Germline-derived CDR1 and CDR2 are SNHLY and FYNNEI.

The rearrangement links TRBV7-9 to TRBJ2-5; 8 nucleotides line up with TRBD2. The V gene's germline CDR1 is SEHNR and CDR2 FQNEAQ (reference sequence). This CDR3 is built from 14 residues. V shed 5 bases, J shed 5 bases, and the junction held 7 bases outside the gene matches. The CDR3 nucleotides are TGTGCCAGCAGCCCTCGGGGGGGCGACGAGACCCAGTACTTC. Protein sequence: CASSPRGGDETQYF.

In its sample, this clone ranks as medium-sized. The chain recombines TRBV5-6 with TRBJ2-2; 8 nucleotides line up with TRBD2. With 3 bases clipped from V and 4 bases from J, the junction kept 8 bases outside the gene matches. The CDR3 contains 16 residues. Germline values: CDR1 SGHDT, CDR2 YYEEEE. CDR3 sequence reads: CASSYPGLGVTGELFF. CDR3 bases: TGTGCCAGCAGCTATCCGGGACTAGGTGTCACCGGGGAGCTGTTTTTT.

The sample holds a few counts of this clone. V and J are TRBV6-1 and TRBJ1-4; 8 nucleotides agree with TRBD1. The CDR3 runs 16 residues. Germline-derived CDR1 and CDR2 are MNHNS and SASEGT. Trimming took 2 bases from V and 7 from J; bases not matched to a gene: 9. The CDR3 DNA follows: TGTGCCAGCAGTGAATTTGGGGCAGGGGGCAGTGAAAAACTGTTTTTT. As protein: CASSEFGAGGSEKLFF.

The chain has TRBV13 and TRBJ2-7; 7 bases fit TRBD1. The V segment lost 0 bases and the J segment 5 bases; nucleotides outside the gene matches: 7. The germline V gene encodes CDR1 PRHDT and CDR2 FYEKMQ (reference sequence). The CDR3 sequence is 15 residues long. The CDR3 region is CASSLGRGPNNEQYF. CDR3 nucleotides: TGTGCCAGCAGCTTAGGAAGGGGGCCCAATAACGAGCAGTACTTC.

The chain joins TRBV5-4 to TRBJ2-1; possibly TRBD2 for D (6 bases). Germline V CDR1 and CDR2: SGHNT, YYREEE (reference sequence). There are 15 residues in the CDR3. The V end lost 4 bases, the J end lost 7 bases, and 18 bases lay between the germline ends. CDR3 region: CASSPGEVVLNEQFF. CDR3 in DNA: TGTGCCAGCAGCCCCGGGGAGGTAGTACTGAATGAGCAGTTCTTC.

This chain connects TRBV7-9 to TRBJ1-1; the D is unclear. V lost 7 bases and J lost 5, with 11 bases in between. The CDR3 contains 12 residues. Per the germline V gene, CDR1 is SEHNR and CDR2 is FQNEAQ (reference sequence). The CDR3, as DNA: TGTGCCAGCACGGCAGGAGGGACTGAAGCTTTCTTT. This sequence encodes CASTAGGTEAFF. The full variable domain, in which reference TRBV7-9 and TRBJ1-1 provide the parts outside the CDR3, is DTGVSQNPRHKITKRGQNVTFRCDPISEHNRLYWYRQTLGQGPEFLTYFQNEAQLEKSRLLSDRFSAERPKGSFSTLEIQRTEQGDSAMYLCASTAGGTEAFFGQGTRLTVV.

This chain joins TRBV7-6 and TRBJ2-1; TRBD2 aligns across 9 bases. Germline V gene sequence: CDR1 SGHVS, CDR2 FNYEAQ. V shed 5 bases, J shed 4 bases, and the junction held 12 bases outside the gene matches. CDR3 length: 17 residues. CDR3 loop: CASSPRWGGGEYNEQFF. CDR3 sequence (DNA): TGTGCCAGCAGCCCGAGGTGGGGCGGGGGGGAGTACAATGAGCAGTTCTTC.

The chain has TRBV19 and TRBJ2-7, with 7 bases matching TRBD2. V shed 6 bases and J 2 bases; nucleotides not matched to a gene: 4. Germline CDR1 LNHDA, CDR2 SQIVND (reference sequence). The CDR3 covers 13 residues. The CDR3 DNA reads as TGTGCCAGTAGCAGCGGGAAAACCTACGAGCAGTACTTC. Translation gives CASSSGKTYEQYF.

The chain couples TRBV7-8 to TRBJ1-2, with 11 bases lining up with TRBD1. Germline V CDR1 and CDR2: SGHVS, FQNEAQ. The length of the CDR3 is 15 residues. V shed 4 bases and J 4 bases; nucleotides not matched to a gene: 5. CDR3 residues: CASSWDRGTGYGYTF. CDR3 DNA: TGTGCCAGCAGCTGGGACAGGGGGACGGGCTATGGCTACACCTTC.

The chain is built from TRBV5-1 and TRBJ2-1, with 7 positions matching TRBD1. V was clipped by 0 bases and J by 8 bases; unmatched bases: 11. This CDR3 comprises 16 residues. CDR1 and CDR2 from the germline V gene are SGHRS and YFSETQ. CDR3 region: CASSLATGERAYEQFF. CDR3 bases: TGCGCCAGCAGCTTGGCCACAGGGGAGAGGGCATATGAGCAGTTCTTC.

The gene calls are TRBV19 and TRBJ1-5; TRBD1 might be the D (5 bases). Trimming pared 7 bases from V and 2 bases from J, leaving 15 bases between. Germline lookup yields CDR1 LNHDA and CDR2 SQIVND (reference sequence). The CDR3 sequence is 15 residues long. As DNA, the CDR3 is TGTGCCAGTAACCGGGCAGGGAGTCGCAATCAGCCCCAGCATTTT. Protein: CASNRAGSRNQPQHF.